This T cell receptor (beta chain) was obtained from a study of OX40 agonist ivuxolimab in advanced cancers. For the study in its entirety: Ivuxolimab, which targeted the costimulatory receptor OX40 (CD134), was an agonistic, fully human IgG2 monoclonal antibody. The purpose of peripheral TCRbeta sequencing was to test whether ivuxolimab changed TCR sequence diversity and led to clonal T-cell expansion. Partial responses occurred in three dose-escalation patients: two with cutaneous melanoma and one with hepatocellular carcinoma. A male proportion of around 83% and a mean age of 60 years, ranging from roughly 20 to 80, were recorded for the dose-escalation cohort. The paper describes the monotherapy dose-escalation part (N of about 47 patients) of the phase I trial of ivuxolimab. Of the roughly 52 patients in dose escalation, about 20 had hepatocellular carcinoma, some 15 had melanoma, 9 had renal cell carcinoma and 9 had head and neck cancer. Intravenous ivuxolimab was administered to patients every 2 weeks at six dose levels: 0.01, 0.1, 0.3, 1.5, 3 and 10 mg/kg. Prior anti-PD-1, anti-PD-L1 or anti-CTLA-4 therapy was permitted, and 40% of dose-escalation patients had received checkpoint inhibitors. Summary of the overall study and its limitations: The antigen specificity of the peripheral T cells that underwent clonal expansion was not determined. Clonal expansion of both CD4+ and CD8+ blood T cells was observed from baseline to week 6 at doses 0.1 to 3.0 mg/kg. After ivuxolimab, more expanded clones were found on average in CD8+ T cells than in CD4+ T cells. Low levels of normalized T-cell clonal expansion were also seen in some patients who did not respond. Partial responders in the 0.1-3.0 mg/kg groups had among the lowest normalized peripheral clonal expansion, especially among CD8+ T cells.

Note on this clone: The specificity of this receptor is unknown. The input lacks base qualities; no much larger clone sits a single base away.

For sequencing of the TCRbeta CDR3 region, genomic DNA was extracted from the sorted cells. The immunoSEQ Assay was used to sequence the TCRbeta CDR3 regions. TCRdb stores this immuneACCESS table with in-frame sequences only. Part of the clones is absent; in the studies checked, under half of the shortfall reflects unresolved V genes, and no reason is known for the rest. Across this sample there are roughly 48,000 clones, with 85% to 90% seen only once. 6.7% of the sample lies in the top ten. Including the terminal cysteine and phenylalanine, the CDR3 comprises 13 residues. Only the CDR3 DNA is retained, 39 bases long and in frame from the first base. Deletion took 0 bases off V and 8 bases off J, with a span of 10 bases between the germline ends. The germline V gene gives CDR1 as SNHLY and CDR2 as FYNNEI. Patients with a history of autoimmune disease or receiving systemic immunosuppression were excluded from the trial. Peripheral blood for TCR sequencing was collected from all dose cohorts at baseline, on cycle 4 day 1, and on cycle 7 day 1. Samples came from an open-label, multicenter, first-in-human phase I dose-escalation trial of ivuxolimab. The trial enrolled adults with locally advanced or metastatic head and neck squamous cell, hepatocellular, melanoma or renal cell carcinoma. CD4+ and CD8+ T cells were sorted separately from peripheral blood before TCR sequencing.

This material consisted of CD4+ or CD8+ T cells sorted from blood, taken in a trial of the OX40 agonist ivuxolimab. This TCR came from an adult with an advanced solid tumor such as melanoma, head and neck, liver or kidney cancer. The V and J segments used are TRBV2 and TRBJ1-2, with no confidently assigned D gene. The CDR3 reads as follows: CASSEAVGRGYTF. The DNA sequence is TGTGCCAGCAGTGAAGCTGTGGGAAGAGGCTACACCTTC.